Listed here are 10 T cell receptor beta chains from one sample, sequenced in a study of blood T cells in healthy people across ages (dated by TCRdb to between 2015 and 2016). Library generation was performed with 5' RACE. Instrument on record: Illumina HiSeq 2500. A second PCR of roughly 7 to 11 cycles was performed with a sample-barcoded 5' primer and a J-beta primer mix. TCRdb handled the public reads itself, with Q25 trimming in fastp and clone calling in MiXCR, and kept productive beta chains. Duplicate CDR3 protein sequences are folded into a single record with the most common DNA and genes. This sample holds about 1,800,000 distinct CDR3 sequences; 28% were observed only once. The top ten hold about 8% of the sample. Sequencing input: blood. The receptors here all came from a woman aged 25-40 years in good health.

The CDR3 nucleotides read TGTGCCATCAGAGACCGGGACAGGGCAATCGCTAACTATGGCTACACCTTC. It is translated as CAIRDRDRAIANYGYTF. The V and J genes are TRBV10-3 and TRBJ1-2; TRBD1 agrees at 9 bases. This CDR3 spans 17 amino acids. The V segment lost 6 bases and the J segment 0 bases; nucleotides outside the gene matches: 11. Per the germline V gene, CDR1 is ENHRY and CDR2 is SYGVKD.

This sequence joins TRBV6-7 and TRBJ2-5, with D possibly TRBD1 on 6 matching bases. Being an ORF, TRBV6-7 has a function that is uncertain. Trimming pared 3 bases from V and 4 bases from J, leaving 18 bases between. CDR3 length: 16 residues. The CDR3 spells CASSYSHRVQGETQYF. The CDR3 nucleotides are TGTGCCAGCAGTTATAGCCACAGGGTACAAGGAGAGACCCAGTACTTC.

CDR3 in amino acids: CASSLLTSAAHNEQFF. For the CDR3, the DNA is TGCGCCAGCAGCCTGCTGACTAGCGCGGCCCACAATGAGCAGTTCTTC. The chain combines TRBV5-1 with TRBJ2-1; TRBD2 matches 8 bases. The CDR3 extends over 16 amino acids. Germline V gene lookup returns CDR1 SGHRS and CDR2 YFSETQ. Trimming took 4 bases from V and 5 from J; bases not matched to a gene: 11. Full variable domain (rest looked up from reference TRBV5-1 and TRBJ2-1): KAGVTQTPRYLIKTRGQQVTLSCSPISGHRSVSWYQQTPGQGLQFLFEYFSETQRNKGNFPGRFSGRQFSNSRSEMNVSTLELGDSALYLCASSLLTSAAHNEQFFGPGTRLTVL.

The J gene is TRBJ2-7, the V gene TRBV14; D gene unclear. Germline V gene data show CDR1 as SGHDN and CDR2 as FVKESK. V was pared by 0 bases and J by 1 base, with 10 bases between. The CDR3 consists of 15 residues. The CDR3 region has the DNA TGTGCCAGCAGCCAAGAAGGTGTCGGTTCCTACGAGCAGTACTTC. This translates into CASSQEGVGSYEQYF. The whole variable domain, filled in from reference TRBV14 and TRBJ2-7, reads EAGVTQFPSHSVIEKGQTVTLRCDPISGHDNLYWYRRVMGKEIKFLLHFVKESKQDESGMPNNRFLAERTGGTYSTLKVQPAELEDSGVYFCASSQEGVGSYEQYFGPGTRLTVT.

A few counts support this clonotype. This CDR3 reads CASSEPWNIQYF. The DNA for the CDR3 is TGTGCCAGCAGTGAACCCTGGAACATTCAGTACTTC. This sequence joins TRBV6-1 and TRBJ2-4; no clear D. The V gene lost 2 bases and the J gene lost 7 bases, with 6 bases spanning the gap. There are 12 residues in the CDR3. Germline V CDR1 and CDR2: MNHNS, SASEGT.

This clonotype has only a few counts. The rearrangement uses TRBV20-1 and TRBJ1-1; no definite D call. CDR1 is DFQATT and CDR2 is SNEGSKA in the germline V gene (reference sequence). This CDR3 comprises 11 residues. V was shortened by 3 bases and J by 7 bases, with 9 bases between the two germline ends. As DNA, the CDR3 is TGCAGTGCTAGGGCCACAGTTGAAGCTTTCTTT. Amino acid sequence: CSARATVEAFF.

Of note for this clonotype: This sequence may be a read error, since a much larger clone differs from it by one base. This chain connects TRBV6-5 to TRBJ2-5; 10 positions agree with TRBD1. The CDR3 loop spans 14 amino acids. Per the germline V gene, CDR1 is MNHEY and CDR2 is SVGAGI. Losses at the gene ends were 6 bases for V and 11 bases for J; bases not matched to a gene: 12. CDR3 sequence: CASSWTGGGNEQYF. In DNA form, the CDR3 reads TGTGCCAGCAGCTGGACAGGGGGTGGCAATGAGCAGTACTTC.

This clonotype has more than one count but fewer than ten. The chain uses TRBV9 and TRBJ1-4; no reliable D call. The germline V gene encodes CDR1 SGDLS and CDR2 YYNGEE. The CDR3 loop spans 14 amino acids. The ends were cut back, 3 bases at V and 8 bases at J, with 14 bases in the middle. The CDR3: CASSARPSGEKLFF. DNA of the CDR3: TGTGCCAGCAGCGCTAGACCTTCTGGGGAAAAACTGTTTTTT.

This clonotype was counted a single time. A much larger clone sits a single nucleotide away, making a read error possible. The gene calls are TRBV11-1 and TRBJ2-7; D may correspond to TRBD1 or TRBD2 (5 bases each). Germline-derived CDR1 and CDR2 are SGHAT and FQDESV (reference sequence). The CDR3 length is 14 residues. CDR3 sequence (DNA): TGTGTCAGCAGCCGACAGACGGGGACCTACGAGCAGTACTTC. Translation gives CVSSRQTGTYEQYF.

This clonotype was detected only a few times. J is TRBJ1-2 and V is TRBV20-1; D remains ambiguous. Per germline, CDR1 DFQATT and CDR2 SNEGSKA (reference sequence). V was trimmed by 1 base and J by 2 bases, leaving 17 bases between them. This CDR3 has 16 residues. The CDR3 is CSARGPVLGTNYGYTF. The CDR3 bases are TGCAGTGCTAGAGGCCCCGTTCTGGGTACCAACTATGGCTACACCTTC.